These 32 T cell receptor beta chains came from one sample sequenced in a study of T cells in Graves' hyperthyroidism and ophthalmopathy. Authors of the study amplified TCR beta CDR3 regions from RNA transcripts. The HTBI primer set was used in a first-round RT-PCR of the TCR CDR3. TCRdb reprocessed the multiplex PCR reads with MiXCR, giving one entry per CDR3 protein. The data contain roughly 380,000 distinct CDR3 sequences, approximately 18% of them singletons. The sequenced sample consisted of blood. The receptor source for this set is a woman aged 40 to 50 with Graves' ophthalmopathy.

This chain links TRBV27 with TRBJ1-1; D not resolved. The germline gives CDR1 MNHEY, CDR2 SMNVEV (reference sequence). The CDR3 sequence is 13 residues long. V gave up 4 bases and J gave up 8 bases, with 14 bases separating them. CDR3 in amino acids: CASSSPPLLEAFF. The CDR3 DNA reads as TGTGCCAGCAGTTCCCCCCCGCTCTTAGAAGCTTTCTTT.

This clonotype was recorded a few times. The chain uses TRBV15 and TRBJ2-5; the D call may be TRBD1 or TRBD2 (6 bases each). Germline assignment: CDR1 LNHNV and CDR2 YYDKDF (reference sequence). V was cut by 4 bases and J by 5 bases, with 20 bases left in between. The CDR3 is made up of 16 amino acids. The CDR3 sequence: CATSNLGEGGLETQYF. CDR3 in DNA: TGTGCCACCAGCAATCTCGGAGAGGGGGGCCTCGAGACCCAGTACTTC. The full variable domain, with the rest looked up from reference TRBV15 and TRBJ2-5, is DAMVIQNPRYQVTQFGKPVTLSCSQTLNHNVMYWYQQKSSQAPKLLFHYYDKDFNNEADTPDNFQSRRPNTSFCFLDIRSPGLGDTAMYLCATSNLGEGGLETQYFGPGTRLLVL.

This clonotype has at least ten counts. The chain joins TRBV28 to TRBJ2-7; possibly TRBD1 or TRBD2 for D (6 bases each). Trimming cost V 7 bases and J 7 bases, with 29 bases left between them. Germline V CDR1 and CDR2: MDHEN, SYDVKM. The CDR3 runs 17 residues. In DNA form, the CDR3 reads TGTGCCAGCACCTTTTCAAGGAGTCCGTGGAGGGGGTTGGAGCAGTACTTC. Its protein product is CASTFSRSPWRGLEQYF.

This clonotype was recorded many times. The V and J genes are TRBV30 and TRBJ1-5; D is unresolved. V was clipped by 1 base and J by 6 bases, with 10 bases between them. Germline loops: CDR1 GTSNPN, CDR2 SVGIG (reference sequence). This CDR3 comprises 13 residues. CDR3: CAWSGRAGQPQHF. The CDR3 DNA is TGTGCCTGGAGTGGAAGGGCTGGTCAGCCCCAGCATTTT.

Ten or more counts support this clonotype. The CDR3 region is CASSPTGPKETQYF. The CDR3 DNA is TGTGCCAGCAGCCCGACTGGGCCCAAAGAGACCCAGTACTTC. This chain uses TRBV12-3 or TRBV12-4 with TRBJ2-5; D gene unclear. Trimming stripped 6 bases from V and 3 bases from J, with 14 bases between. This CDR3 region has 14 residues.

In this sample, this clonotype turned up many times. The chain couples TRBV6-1 to TRBJ2-7; no clear D. Germline values: CDR1 MNHNS, CDR2 SASEGT. V was clipped by 2 bases and J by 0 bases, with 8 bases between them. The CDR3 is 14 residues long. The CDR3 DNA sequence: TGTGCCAGCAGTGAATGGGGTACCTCCTACGAGCAGTACTTC. It yields the protein CASSEWGTSYEQYF.

This clonotype appeared a few times. A much larger clone differs from this one at a single base, so this may be a read error. The V and J genes are TRBV5-1 and TRBJ1-1; D uncertain. The CDR3 has 12 amino acids. CDR1 and CDR2 (germline): SGHRS, YFSETQ. Trimming stripped 0 bases from V and 6 bases from J, with 6 bases between. The CDR3 reads CASSLEGSEAFF. Written as DNA, the CDR3 is TGCGCCAGCAGCTTGGAGGGCTCTGAAGCTTTCTTT. Looking up the rest from reference TRBV5-1 and TRBJ1-1 gives the full variable domain: KAGVTQTPRYLIKTRGQQVTLSCSPISGHRSVSWYQQTPGQGLQFLFEYFSETQRNKGNFPGRFSGRQFSNSRSEMNVSTLELGDSALYLCASSLEGSEAFFGQGTRLTVV.

In this sample, this clonotype turned up many times. This chain connects TRBV30 to TRBJ2-4; D tentatively reads TRBD1 or TRBD2 (5 bases each). Germline V gene sequence: CDR1 GTSNPN, CDR2 SVGIG (reference sequence). The CDR3 extends over 14 amino acids. Trimming removed 0 bases from V and 3 bases from J, with 9 bases in between. CDR3 DNA sequence: TGTGCCTGGAGTGTTGGGGGAAGCAAAAACATTCAGTACTTC. Its protein is CAWSVGGSKNIQYF.

Many counts were recorded for this clonotype. At one boundary the junction diverges from the germline segment, which might be a read error. The J gene is TRBJ1-6, the V gene TRBV5-1; D is unclear. This CDR3 spans 12 amino acids. Per the germline V gene, CDR1 is SGHRS and CDR2 is YFSETQ. The CDR3 is CASRNNNSPLHF. The DNA for the CDR3 is TGCGCCAGCAGAAACAATAACTCACCCCTCCACTTT.

The table lists this clonotype with many counts. Possible read error: a much larger clone is one base away. The chain couples TRBV12-3 or TRBV12-4 to TRBJ2-7; D unresolved. The CDR3 length is 11 residues. The V end was cut by 6 bases, the J end by 6 bases, with 9 bases between. The CDR3 is CASSLYSEQYF. The CDR3, as DNA: TGTGCCAGCAGCCTCTACTCCGAGCAGTACTTC.

This clonotype was counted many times. A much bigger clone sits one base away, suggesting this may be a read error. The genes are TRBV4-1 and TRBJ2-7, with D unclear. Per germline, CDR1 MGHRA and CDR2 YSYEKL. V lost 2 bases, J lost 8 bases, and 13 bases lay in between. The CDR3 has 13 residues. CDR3 sequence: CASSQFITDKQYF. The CDR3 DNA sequence: TGCGCCAGCAGCCAATTTATTACTGACAAGCAGTACTTC.

This clonotype was counted ten times or more. The V call is TRBV12-3 or TRBV12-4, the J call TRBJ2-2; D is ambiguous. This CDR3 has 14 amino acids. The V end lost 6 bases, the J end lost 0 bases, and 8 bases lay between the germline ends. CDR3 sequence (DNA): TGTGCCAGCAGCTTCCCGACGAACACCGGGGAGCTGTTTTTT. Protein: CASSFPTNTGELFF.

This clonotype appeared a few times. A much larger clone sits a single nucleotide away, making a read error possible. The chain joins TRBV28 to TRBJ1-2, with D possibly matching TRBD1 (5 bases). The ends were cut back, 10 bases at V and 7 bases at J, with 13 bases in the middle. CDR1 is MDHEN and CDR2 is SYDVKM in the germline V gene. CDR3 length: 11 residues. In DNA, the CDR3 is TGTGCCACCGGGGGGAGCCCTGGCTACACCTTC. Its translation is CATGGSPGYTF.

This clonotype was counted many times. The chain joins TRBV6-5 to TRBJ2-6; a possible D gene is TRBD1 (6 bases). The V gene's germline CDR1 is MNHEY and CDR2 SVGAGI. V shed 0 bases and J shed 0 bases, with 9 bases lying between them. CDR3 length equals 17 residues. The CDR3 is CASSYSGAGSGANVLTF. CDR3 DNA sequence: TGTGCCAGCAGTTACTCGGGGGCAGGCTCTGGGGCCAACGTCCTGACTTTC.

This clonotype occurred many times. The chain carries TRBV7-2 and TRBJ1-1; 9 bases map to TRBD1. Trimming cost V 4 bases and J 10 bases; bases outside gene matches: 16. Germline V CDR1 and CDR2: SGHTA, FQGNSA. CDR3 length: 16 amino acids. The CDR3 nucleotides are TGTGCCAGCAGCTCCGGCGGGGGACAGGGCGGTCGTGGAGCTTTCTTT. This sequence encodes CASSSGGGQGGRGAFF.

The table lists this clonotype with many counts. The chain combines TRBV5-6 with TRBJ1-2, with D possibly being TRBD1 (5 bases). Trimming removed 3 bases from V and 6 bases from J, with 18 bases in between. The CDR3 is 15 amino acids. Looked up from germline, CDR1 is SGHDT and CDR2 is YYEEEE. In DNA form, the CDR3 reads TGTGCCAGCAGCTCACCGGGACGGGTGGGGAATGGCTACACCTTC. It translates to CASSSPGRVGNGYTF.

This clonotype was found many times. The chain joins TRBV9 to TRBJ2-1; 9 nucleotides agree with TRBD2. The CDR3 covers 16 residues. The J segment lost 9 bases and the V segment lost 3 bases, leaving 13 bases of the junction unmatched. Germline loops: CDR1 SGDLS, CDR2 YYNGEE. CDR3 coding DNA: TGTGCCAGCAGCGGAAGGGGGCGGGAGGGCCTTGGTGAGCAGTTCTTC. Residues: CASSGRGREGLGEQFF.

The sample holds many counts of this clonotype. This chain uses TRBV12-3 or TRBV12-4 with TRBJ2-7; D may be TRBD2 (5 bases). CDR3 length equals 13 residues. Trimming cost V 0 bases and J 3 bases, with 6 bases left between them. CDR3 in DNA: TGTGCCAGCAGTTTAGCCCGGGACTACGAGCAGTACTTC. Its protein is CASSLARDYEQYF.

This clonotype was counted many times. The chain joins TRBV9 to TRBJ1-1; D may be TRBD1 (5 bases). Between the trimmed V and J ends, which lost 5 bases and 0 bases, there was a span of 11 bases. Germline CDR1 SGDLS, CDR2 YYNGEE. This CDR3 has 14 residues. CDR3 protein: CASSRDPLNTEAFF. CDR3 nucleotides: TGTGCCAGCAGTCGGGACCCCTTGAACACTGAAGCTTTCTTT. Full variable domain (remainder filled in from reference TRBV9 and TRBJ1-1): DSGVTQTPKHLITATGQRVTLRCSPRSGDLSVYWYQQSLDQGLQFLIQYYNGEERAKGNILERFSAQQFPDLHSELNLSSLELGDSALYFCASSRDPLNTEAFFGQGTRLTVV.

In this sample, this clonotype turned up many times. CDR3 sequence (DNA): TGTGCCAGCAGTTACTCGACAGCATCCTACGAGCAGTACTTC. Translation gives CASSYSTASYEQYF. The chain carries TRBV27 and TRBJ2-7; D possibly corresponds to TRBD1 (5 bases). This CDR3 region has 14 residues. V lost 4 bases and J 1 base, leaving 11 bases between the germline ends. CDR1 is MNHEY and CDR2 is SMNVEV in the germline V gene (reference sequence).

Ten or more counts support this clonotype. The V and J genes are TRBV7-9 and TRBJ2-7; 7 bases agree with TRBD1. The J segment lost 2 bases and the V segment lost 5 bases, leaving 6 bases of the junction unmatched. Germline V gives CDR1 SEHNR, CDR2 FQNEAQ (reference sequence). The CDR3 is 14 amino acids. CDR3 sequence (DNA): TGTGCCAGCAGCCCTCGGGACAGCGCCTACGAGCAGTACTTC. This translates into CASSPRDSAYEQYF.

This clonotype was seen ten or more times. This sequence joins TRBV5-1 and TRBJ1-2; TRBD1 matches at 7 bases. The CDR3 is 13 amino acids. V lost 3 bases and J lost 8; bases outside the gene matches: 7. Germline V gene sequence: CDR1 SGHRS, CDR2 YFSETQ. The CDR3 loop is CASSSRDSWGYTF. CDR3 nucleotides: TGCGCCAGCAGCTCGAGGGACAGTTGGGGCTACACCTTC.

The chain joins TRBV12-3 or TRBV12-4 to TRBJ2-4; TRBD2 matches 7 bases. V lost 5 bases to trimming and J lost 12 bases; unmatched junction nucleotides: 7. CDR3 size: 12 residues. The CDR3 region has the DNA TGTGCCAGCAGTCCGGGAGGACCTCGTCAGTACTTC. Translating gives CASSPGGPRQYF.

This clonotype appeared many times. The gene calls are TRBV7-9 and TRBJ1-1; unclear D gene. Germline loops: CDR1 SEHNR, CDR2 FQNEAQ (reference sequence). V was trimmed by 6 bases and J by 5 bases, leaving 13 bases between them. The CDR3 is 13 residues long. The CDR3 region is CASRRSTGTEAFF. CDR3 DNA: TGTGCCAGCAGGAGATCGACGGGGACTGAAGCTTTCTTT.

As regards this clonotype: With a much larger clone just one base away, this may be a read error. The chain joins TRBV5-1 to TRBJ2-7, with 10 positions matching TRBD2. CDR3 length: 15 residues. V lost 0 bases to trimming and J lost 9 bases; unmatched junction nucleotides: 9. From germline, CDR1 is SGHRS and CDR2 YFSETQ. In DNA, the CDR3 is TGCGCCAGCAGCTTGGGGGCTAGCGGGAGAGGTGGGCAGTACTTC. Amino acids: CASSLGASGRGGQYF.

A word on this clonotype: One base away lies a much larger clone, so this may be a sequencing read error. The chain uses TRBV30 and TRBJ1-2; TRBD1 agrees at 7 bases. This CDR3 spans 15 amino acids. Germline V gene data show CDR1 as GTSNPN and CDR2 as SVGIG (reference sequence). Here the CDR3 reads CAWSPDRVKPYGYIF. CDR3 coding DNA: TGTGCCTGGAGTCCCGACAGGGTCAAGCCCTATGGCTACATCTTC.

This clonotype has a count of ten or more. J is TRBJ2-2 and V is TRBV29-1; 9 bases fit TRBD2. Germline V CDR1 and CDR2: SQVTM, ANQGSEA. This CDR3 region has 13 residues. V shed 8 bases and J 7 bases; nucleotides not matched to a gene: 8. This CDR3 is CSSRTSANGELFF. DNA of the CDR3: TGCAGCTCGCGGACTAGCGCGAACGGGGAGCTGTTTTTT.

The CDR3 spells CASSWQADGYTF. CDR3 DNA: TGTGCCAGCAGTTGGCAGGCAGATGGCTACACCTTC. The V and J genes are TRBV12-3 or TRBV12-4 and TRBJ1-2, with no clear D. The CDR3 contains 12 residues. Trimming pared 4 bases from V and 6 bases from J, leaving 9 bases between.

This sequence joins TRBV28 and TRBJ2-5; D is ambiguous. CDR1 and CDR2 from the germline V gene are MDHEN and SYDVKM. This CDR3 has 14 residues. The V end lost 6 bases, the J end lost 5 bases, and 16 bases lay between the germline ends. As DNA, the CDR3 is TGTGCCAGCAGGCCCCTGTCGAGTTCGGAGACCCAGTACTTC. This codes for CASRPLSSSETQYF. Full variable domain (missing parts from reference TRBV28 and TRBJ2-5): DVKVTQSSRYLVKRTGEKVFLECVQDMDHENMFWYRQDPGLGLRLIYFSYDVKMKEKGDIPEGYSVSREKKERFSLILESASTNQTSMYLCASRPLSSSETQYFGPGTRLLVL.

This clonotype was counted at least ten times. The V and J genes are TRBV19 and TRBJ1-1; no clear D. Trimming shortened V by 5 bases and J by 3 bases, and 13 bases separated the two germline ends. Germline V gene lookup returns CDR1 LNHDA and CDR2 SQIVND (reference sequence). CDR3 size: 14 residues. The CDR3 DNA reads as TGTGCCAGTAGTGAAAGGGAAGGGTACACTGAAGCTTTCTTT. As protein: CASSEREGYTEAFF. The full variable domain, rest sourced from reference TRBV19 and TRBJ1-1, is DGGITQSPKYLFRKEGQNVTLSCEQNLNHDAMYWYRQDPGQGLRLIYYSQIVNDFQKGDIAEGYSVSREKKESFPLTVTSAQKNPTAFYLCASSEREGYTEAFFGQGTRLTVV.

This clonotype has ten or more counts. This chain uses TRBV20-1 with TRBJ1-3; a weak D match, TRBD1 (5 bases). The CDR3 covers 15 residues. V was cut by 0 bases and J by 0 bases, with 9 bases left in between. CDR1 is DFQATT, CDR2 SNEGSKA, per germline (reference sequence). In DNA form, the CDR3 reads TGCAGTGCTAGAGATTTCAGGGCCTCTGGAAACACCATATATTTT. As protein: CSARDFRASGNTIYF.

This clonotype was found many times. This chain joins TRBV11-2 and TRBJ2-7; maybe TRBD1 (7 bases). Germline assignment: CDR1 SGHAT and CDR2 FQNNGV. This CDR3 region has 12 residues. Between the trimmed V and J ends, which lost 8 bases and 9 bases, there was a span of 17 bases. The CDR3 protein is CASGAQGGAQYF. For the CDR3, the DNA is TGTGCCAGCGGGGCCCAGGGGGGCGCGCAGTACTTC.